This T cell receptor beta chain emerged from a study of cytomegalovirus exposure and HLA in healthy donors. Whole-study results and caveats: Productive status was seen about 87% or about 30% of the time for most TCR beta V segments in an earlier analysis. It was approximately 150 TCR beta chains that were listed as cytomegalovirus-associated.

The PCR made use of 60 Vbeta and 13 Jbeta primers. Measured with immunoSEQ multiplex PCR; TCRdb has only the in-frame clones, and not every one. This sample yields over 200,000 clones, of which roughly 75% are seen a single time; under 2% belongs to the top ten. As for this clone: Its matching antigen is unknown.

This clonotype was sampled from a woman in her twenties or thirties in good health and CMV-seronegative. Sequencing used PBMCs.

CDR3 protein: CASSLGTSGYSDTQYF. CDR3 nucleotides: TGTGCCAGCAGCCTCGGGACTAGCGGGTATTCAGATACGCAGTATTTT. This chain joins TRBV4-2 and TRBJ2-3; 12 bases line up with TRBD2. The germline gives CDR1 LGHNA, CDR2 YNFKEQ. V shed 4 bases and J 4 bases; nucleotides not matched to a gene: 6. The CDR3 consists of 16 residues.